Below are 21 T cell receptor beta chains sequenced from a single sample in a study of T cell responses to AZD1222 COVID-19 vaccine. The repertoire was sequenced with immunoSEQ multiplex PCR; TCRdb's copy has only in-frame clones and lacks some. The data contain some 120,000 clones, roughly 88% of them singletons. Source: peripheral blood, taken on day 0 of MenACWY control vaccination. The source is an adult in good health.

CDR3 in amino acids: CASSRTGLGSYEQYF. The CDR3 DNA follows: TGTGCCAGCAGCCGGACAGGGTTGGGTTCCTACGAGCAGTACTTC. The chain couples TRBV6-5 to TRBJ2-7; 8 bases agree with TRBD1. Trimming removed 6 bases from V and 1 base from J; junction bases left unmatched: 8. The CDR3 spans 15 residues. CDR1 MNHEY and CDR2 SVGAGI come from the germline V gene.

The chain couples TRBV5-6 to TRBJ1-5; 9 nucleotides align to TRBD1. V trimming: 2 bases; J trimming: 5 bases; junction bases outside the gene matches: 8. This CDR3 is built from 16 residues. CDR1 and CDR2 (germline): SGHDT, YYEEEE. In DNA form, the CDR3 reads TGTGCCAGCAGCTTATCCACAGGGGGCGCGGATCAGCCCCAGCATTTT. Its translation: CASSLSTGGADQPQHF.

The chain employs TRBV20-1 and TRBJ1-2; D ambiguous. CDR3 length: 11 amino acids. From germline, CDR1 is DFQATT and CDR2 SNEGSKA (reference sequence). CDR3 protein: CICEPEKGYTF. CDR3 nucleotide sequence: TGCATCTGCGAGCCAGAAAAGGGCTACACCTTC.

The chain links TRBV6-5 to TRBJ1-2; D gene ambiguous. The ends were cut back, 5 bases at V and 8 bases at J, with 18 bases in the middle. The CDR3 contains 14 residues. Looked up from germline, CDR1 is MNHEY and CDR2 is SVGAGI. The CDR3 nucleotides are TGTGCCAGCAGTCCCCAGTCTCAAGCCGACGGCTACACCTTC. Its protein is CASSPQSQADGYTF.

A note on this clone: Other DNA sequences in the same sample also yield this CDR3. CDR3 in amino acids: CASSLGGNTIYF. The CDR3 DNA follows: TGTGCCAGCAGCTTAGGGGGAAACACCATATATTTT. The chain is built from TRBV7-2 and TRBJ1-3; D gene uncertain. This CDR3 comprises 12 residues. Germline CDR1 is SGHTA and CDR2 is FQGNSA. V lost 1 base, J lost 4 bases, and 2 bases lay in between.

The V call is TRBV5-1, the J call TRBJ2-7; 11 bases align to TRBD1. Germline V CDR1 and CDR2: SGHRS, YFSETQ. The CDR3 contains 16 residues. Trimming took 5 bases from V and 3 from J; bases not matched to a gene: 10. The CDR3 loop reads CASRIGTGGKDYEQYF. CDR3 coding DNA: TGCGCCAGCAGAATCGGGACAGGGGGAAAGGACTACGAGCAGTACTTC.

This chain uses TRBV27 with TRBJ2-3; D gene unclear. V gave up 8 bases and J gave up 0 bases, with 18 bases separating them. Germline lookup yields CDR1 MNHEY and CDR2 SMNVEV (reference sequence). The CDR3 has 16 amino acids. In nucleotides, the CDR3 is TGTGCCAGCCTGAGTGGGTACAGAACTAGCACAGATACGCAGTATTTT. Its protein is CASLSGYRTSTDTQYF.

V is TRBV19 and J is TRBJ2-7; the match to TRBD2 covers 7 bases. Germline CDR1 LNHDA, CDR2 SQIVND (reference sequence). The CDR3 has 12 residues. V trimming: 11 bases; J trimming: 3 bases; junction bases outside the gene matches: 7. The CDR3 sequence is CAAGGGSYEQYF. CDR3 DNA: TGTGCCGCCGGTGGCGGGAGCTACGAGCAGTACTTC.

The genes are TRBV10-3 and TRBJ2-7; weak D call: TRBD1 (6 bases). The CDR3 extends over 16 amino acids. V was cut by 5 bases and J by 1 base, with 18 bases left in between. CDR1 and CDR2 from the germline V gene are ENHRY and SYGVKD. The CDR3 is CAISPGANRESYEQYF. CDR3 DNA: TGTGCCATCAGTCCAGGGGCGAATAGGGAATCCTACGAGCAGTACTTC.

In nucleotides, the CDR3 is TGTGCCACCAGCAGAGATCGGGGGGGCGGTGTTGGCTACACCTTC. It is translated as CATSRDRGGGVGYTF. The chain employs TRBV15 and TRBJ1-2; TRBD1 might be the D (6 bases). Trimming stripped 0 bases from V and 7 bases from J, with 15 bases between. Per the germline V gene, CDR1 is LNHNV and CDR2 is YYDKDF (reference sequence). The CDR3 spans 15 residues.

This clone was seen more than once but under ten times. The chain combines TRBV3-1 (or the pseudogene TRBV3-2) with TRBJ1-6; D gene unclear. Deletions cut 3 bases from V and 10 bases from J, with 7 bases between. The CDR3 spans 12 residues. Germline V gene lookup returns CDR1 LGHDT and CDR2 YNNKEL (reference sequence). The DNA for the CDR3 is TGTGCCAGCAGCCATGTGAGATCACCCCTCCACTTT. This encodes CASSHVRSPLHF.

The rearrangement links TRBV5-1 to TRBJ2-7; 10 nucleotides align to TRBD2. The germline V gene has CDR1 SGHRS and CDR2 YFSETQ. The CDR3 sequence is 12 residues long. For the CDR3, the DNA is TGCGCGGACCCTAGCGGGAGCTACGAGCAGTACTTC. This encodes CADPSGSYEQYF. The full variable domain, with the rest looked up from reference TRBV5-1 and TRBJ2-7, is KAGVTQTPRYLIKTRGQQVTLSCSPISGHRSVSWYQQTPGQGLQFLFEYFSETQRNKGNFPGRFSGRQFSNSRSEMNVSTLELGDSALYLCADPSGSYEQYFGPGTRLTVT.

A few counts support this clone. J is TRBJ1-2 and V is TRBV11-2; D is undetermined. The CDR3 is 12 residues long. The V gene's germline CDR1 is SGHAT and CDR2 FQNNGV. The V end was cut by 3 bases, the J end by 2 bases, with 4 bases between. DNA for the CDR3: TGTGCCAGCAGCTTTACAAACTATGGCTACACCTTC. As protein: CASSFTNYGYTF.

The chain links TRBV5-1 to TRBJ2-2; 12 positions match TRBD2. The ends lost 5 bases at V and 4 bases at J; junction bases unmatched: 0. The germline CDR1 and CDR2 sequences are SGHRS and YFSETQ. The CDR3 is 14 residues long. The CDR3 loop reads CASRLAGGTGELFF. The DNA of the CDR3 is TGCGCCAGCAGACTAGCGGGGGGCACCGGGGAGCTGTTTTTT.

The V and J genes are TRBV7-9 and TRBJ2-2; 9 nucleotides agree with TRBD2. The CDR3 is 16 residues long. The V segment lost 6 bases and the J segment 0 bases; nucleotides outside the gene matches: 5. Germline loops: CDR1 SEHNR, CDR2 FQNEAQ (reference sequence). This chain's CDR3 is CASRWTSETNTGELFF. Written as DNA, the CDR3 is TGTGCCAGCAGATGGACTAGCGAGACGAACACCGGGGAGCTGTTTTTT.

V usage is TRBV5-5 and J usage is TRBJ1-2; unclear D gene. CDR1 is SGHKS and CDR2 is YYEKEE in the germline V gene (reference sequence). There are 15 residues in the CDR3. V was pared by 1 base and J by 4 bases, with 14 bases between. The CDR3 protein is CASSLLERNIYGYTF. CDR3 DNA: TGTGCCAGCAGCTTGCTGGAACGGAACATCTATGGCTACACCTTC.

The chain is built from TRBV7-8 and TRBJ1-5, with D hard to call. V lost 1 base and J lost 7, with 11 bases in between. This CDR3 is built from 14 residues. Germline-derived CDR1 and CDR2 are SGHVS and FQNEAQ. In DNA form, the CDR3 reads TGTGCCAGCAGCTTAGAAGGGCAGTACCAGCCCCAGCATTTT. Its translation: CASSLEGQYQPQHF. Combining the CDR3 with reference TRBV7-8 and TRBJ1-5 gives the whole variable domain GAGVSQSPRYKVAKRGQDVALRCDPISGHVSLFWYQQALGQGPEFLTYFQNEAQLDKSGLPSDRFFAERPEGSVSTLKIQRTQQEDSAVYLCASSLEGQYQPQHFGDGTRLSIL.

The chain joins TRBV5-6 to TRBJ1-5, with D tentatively TRBD1 (6 bases). V was cut by 3 bases and J by 9 bases, with 16 bases left in between. This CDR3 spans 14 amino acids. Germline V lookup: CDR1 SGHDT, CDR2 YYEEEE. The chain's CDR3 is CASSYSGGSGPQHF. Written as DNA, the CDR3 is TGTGCCAGCAGCTACTCGGGGGGCAGCGGGCCCCAGCATTTT.

Written as DNA, the CDR3 is TGTGCCAGTAGTTCCAGGGGGTTAAGGAACACTGAAGCTTTCTTT. Residues: CASSSRGLRNTEAFF. The chain has TRBV19 and TRBJ1-1; TRBD1 matches 7 bases. This CDR3 is 15 amino acids long. V shed 5 bases, J shed 1 base, and the junction held 7 bases outside the gene matches. Germline CDR1 LNHDA, CDR2 SQIVND (reference sequence).

V and J are TRBV3-1 (or the pseudogene TRBV3-2) and TRBJ1-1, with 7 bases aligning to TRBD1. Per the germline V gene, CDR1 is LGHDT and CDR2 is YNNKEL (reference sequence). This CDR3 contains 14 residues. J gave up 3 bases and V 2 bases, and 3 bases lay outside the gene matches. CDR3 amino acids: CASSQPGTDTEAFF. CDR3 sequence (DNA): TGTGCCAGCAGCCAACCGGGGACAGACACTGAAGCTTTCTTT.

V is TRBV11-2 and J is TRBJ1-5; no reliable D call. V shed 2 bases and J shed 4 bases, with 9 bases lying between them. Germline-derived CDR1 and CDR2 are SGHAT and FQNNGV. The length of the CDR3 is 14 residues. The CDR3 DNA reads as TGTGCCAGCAGCTTACGGGCAGAAAATCAGCCCCAGCATTTT. Translating it yields CASSLRAENQPQHF.